The source of this T cell receptor beta chain is a study of cytomegalovirus exposure and HLA in healthy donors. PCR employed 60 Vbeta and 13 Jbeta primers. TCRdb's copy holds only in-frame clones and misses some; the assay was immunoSEQ multiplex PCR. The data contain 130,000 to 150,000 clones, less than 9.5% of them singletons. The CDR3 loop spans 13 amino acids. Trimming took 5 bases from V and 3 from J, leaving 11 bases between them. Per the germline V gene, CDR1 is SNHLY and CDR2 is FYNNEI. This sequence originates from a male donor in good health and CMV-seronegative. The chain joins TRBV2 to TRBJ2-7; the D gene is possibly TRBD1 (6 bases). Sample: PBMCs. The CDR3 sequence is CASSRTAGYEQYF. DNA for the CDR3: TGTGCCAGCAGTCGGACAGCTGGCTACGAGCAGTACTTC.